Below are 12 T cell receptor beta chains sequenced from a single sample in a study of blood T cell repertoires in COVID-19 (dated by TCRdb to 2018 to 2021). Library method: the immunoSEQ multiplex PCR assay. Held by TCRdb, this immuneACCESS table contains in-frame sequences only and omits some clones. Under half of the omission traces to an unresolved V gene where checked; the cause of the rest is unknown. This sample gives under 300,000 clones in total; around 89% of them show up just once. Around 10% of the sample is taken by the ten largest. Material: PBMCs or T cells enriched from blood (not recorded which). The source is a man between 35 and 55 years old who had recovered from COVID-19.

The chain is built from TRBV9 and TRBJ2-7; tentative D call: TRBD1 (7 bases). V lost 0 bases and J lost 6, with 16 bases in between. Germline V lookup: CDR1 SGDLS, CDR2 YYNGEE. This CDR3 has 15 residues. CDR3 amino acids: CASSVVVGGGSEQYF. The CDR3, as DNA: TGTGCCAGCAGCGTAGTTGTAGGAGGGGGCAGCGAGCAGTACTTC. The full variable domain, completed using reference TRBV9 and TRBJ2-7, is DSGVTQTPKHLITATGQRVTLRCSPRSGDLSVYWYQQSLDQGLQFLIQYYNGEERAKGNILERFSAQQFPDLHSELNLSSLELGDSALYFCASSVVVGGGSEQYFGPGTRLTVT.

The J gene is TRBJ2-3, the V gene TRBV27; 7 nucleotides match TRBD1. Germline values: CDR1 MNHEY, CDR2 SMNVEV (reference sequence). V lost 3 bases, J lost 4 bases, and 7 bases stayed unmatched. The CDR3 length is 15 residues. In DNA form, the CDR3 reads TGTGCCAGCAGTTTGACAGGGTATGTTGCAGATACGCAGTATTTT. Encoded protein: CASSLTGYVADTQYF.

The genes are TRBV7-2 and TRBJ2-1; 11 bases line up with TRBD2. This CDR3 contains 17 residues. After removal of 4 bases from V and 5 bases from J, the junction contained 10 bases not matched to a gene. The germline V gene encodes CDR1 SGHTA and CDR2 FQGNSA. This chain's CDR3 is CASSSGLAGAVDNEQFF. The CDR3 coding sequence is TGTGCCAGCAGCTCAGGACTAGCGGGTGCGGTAGACAATGAGCAGTTCTTC.

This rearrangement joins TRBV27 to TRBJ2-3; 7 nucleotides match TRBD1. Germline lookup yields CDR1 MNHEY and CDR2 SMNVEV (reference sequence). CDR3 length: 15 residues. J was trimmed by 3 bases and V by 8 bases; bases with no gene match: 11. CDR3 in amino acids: CASVRTGVLTDTQYF. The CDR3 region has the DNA TGTGCCAGCGTGCGAACAGGGGTGTTGACAGATACGCAGTATTTT.

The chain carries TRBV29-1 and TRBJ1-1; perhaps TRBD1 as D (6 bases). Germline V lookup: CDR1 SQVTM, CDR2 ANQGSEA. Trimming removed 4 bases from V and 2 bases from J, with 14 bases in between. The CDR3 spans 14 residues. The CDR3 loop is CSVANRQANTEAFF. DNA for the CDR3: TGCAGCGTTGCCAATCGACAGGCCAACACTGAAGCTTTCTTT.

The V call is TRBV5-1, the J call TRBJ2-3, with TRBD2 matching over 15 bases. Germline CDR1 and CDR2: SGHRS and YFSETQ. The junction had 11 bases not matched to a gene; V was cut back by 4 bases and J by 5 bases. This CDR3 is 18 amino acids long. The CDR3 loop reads CASSPGLAGGPREDTQYF. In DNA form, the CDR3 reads TGCGCCAGCAGCCCTGGACTAGCGGGGGGGCCGAGGGAAGATACGCAGTATTTT.

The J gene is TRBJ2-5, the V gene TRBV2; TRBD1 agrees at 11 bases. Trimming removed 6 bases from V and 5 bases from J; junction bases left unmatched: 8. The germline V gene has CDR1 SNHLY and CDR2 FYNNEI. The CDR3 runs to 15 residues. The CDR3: CASRDRGRLGETQYF. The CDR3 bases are TGTGCCAGCAGGGACAGGGGGCGGCTCGGGGAGACCCAGTACTTC.

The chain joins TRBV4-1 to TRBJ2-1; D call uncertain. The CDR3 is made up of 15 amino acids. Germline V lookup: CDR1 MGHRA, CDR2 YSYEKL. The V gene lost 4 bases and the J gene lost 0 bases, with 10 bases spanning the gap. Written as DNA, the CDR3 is TGCGCCAGCAGCCCCTCTCTATTCTCCTACAATGAGCAGTTCTTC. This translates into CASSPSLFSYNEQFF.

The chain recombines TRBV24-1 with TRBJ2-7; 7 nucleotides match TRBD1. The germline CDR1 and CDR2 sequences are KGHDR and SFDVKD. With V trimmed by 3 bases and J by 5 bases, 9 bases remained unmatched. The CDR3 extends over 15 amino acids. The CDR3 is CATSDPRRGGDEQYF. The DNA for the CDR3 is TGTGCCACCAGTGATCCAAGGCGAGGGGGCGACGAGCAGTACTTC.

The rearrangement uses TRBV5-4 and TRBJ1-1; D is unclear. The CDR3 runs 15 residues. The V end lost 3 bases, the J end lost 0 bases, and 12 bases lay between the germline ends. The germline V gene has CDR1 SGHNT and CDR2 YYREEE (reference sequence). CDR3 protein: CASSSIQSMNTEAFF. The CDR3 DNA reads TGTGCCAGCAGCTCGATACAGAGCATGAACACTGAAGCTTTCTTT.

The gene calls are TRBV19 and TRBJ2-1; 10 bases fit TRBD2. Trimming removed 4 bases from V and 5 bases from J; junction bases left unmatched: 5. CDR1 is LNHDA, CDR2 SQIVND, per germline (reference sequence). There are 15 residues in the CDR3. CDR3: CASSKGLAHHNEQFF. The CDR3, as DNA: TGTGCCAGTAGTAAGGGACTAGCGCACCACAATGAGCAGTTCTTC. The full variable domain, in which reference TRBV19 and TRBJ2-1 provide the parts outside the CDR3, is DGGITQSPKYLFRKEGQNVTLSCEQNLNHDAMYWYRQDPGQGLRLIYYSQIVNDFQKGDIAEGYSVSREKKESFPLTVTSAQKNPTAFYLCASSKGLAHHNEQFFGPGTRLTVL.

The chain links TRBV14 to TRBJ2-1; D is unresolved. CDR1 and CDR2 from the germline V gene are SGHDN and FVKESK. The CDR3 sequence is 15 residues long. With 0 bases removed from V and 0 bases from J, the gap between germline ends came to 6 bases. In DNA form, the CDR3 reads TGTGCCAGCAGCCAAGATCGCGGCTCCTACAATGAGCAGTTCTTC. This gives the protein CASSQDRGSYNEQFF.